The T cell receptor beta chain under discussion was sequenced for a study of blood T cell repertoires in COVID-19. On the study more broadly: T cells, B-cell-depleted T cells, or PBMCs supplied cDNA or gDNA.

Authors' data handling: Estimated nucleated cell counts came from reference gene primer amplification. Repertoires were generated with immunoSEQ multiplex PCR, while TCRdb's copy carries only in-frame clones and drops some. That table furnishes V, J and clone size, whereas the DNA furnished D and trimming. The table lists approximately 30,000 clones, about 91% of them singletons, with about a sixth in the top ten. Sequencing was performed on peripheral blood. The receptor was isolated from a human donor with active COVID-19. The donor label of this sample is uncertain.

The CDR3 sequence: CASKGDMNTEAFF. The CDR3 coding sequence is TGTGCCAGCAAAGGAGATATGAACACTGAAGCTTTCTTT. The chain has TRBV6-5 and TRBJ1-1; D is undetermined. The CDR3 has 13 amino acids. The germline V gene has CDR1 MNHEY and CDR2 SVGAGI. The ends were cut back, 7 bases at V and 0 bases at J, with 9 bases in the middle.